Included here is one T cell receptor (beta chain) sequence, with context. Its antigen remains unknown. Produced via immunoSEQ multiplex PCR; TCRdb's table is partial and in-frame only. The sample holds about 51,000 clones, approximately 84% seen once. This specimen comes from a study of OX40 agonist ivuxolimab in advanced cancers. Points from the study as a whole: Which antigen the expanded peripheral T cells recognized is unknown.

Germline assignment: CDR1 SGDLS and CDR2 YYNGEE. CDR3 length: 14 residues. Trimming at V came to 4 bases and at J to 2 bases, leaving 5 bases not matched to a gene. The sequences come from CD4+ or CD8+ T cells sorted from blood, collected in a trial of the OX40 agonist ivuxolimab. This chain joins TRBV9 and TRBJ1-2; 7 positions match TRBD1. This TCR derives from an adult with an advanced solid tumor such as melanoma, head and neck, liver or kidney cancer. CDR3 loop: CASSTGTANYGYTF. The CDR3 region has the DNA TGTGCCAGCAGCACCGGGACAGCAAACTATGGCTACACCTTC.